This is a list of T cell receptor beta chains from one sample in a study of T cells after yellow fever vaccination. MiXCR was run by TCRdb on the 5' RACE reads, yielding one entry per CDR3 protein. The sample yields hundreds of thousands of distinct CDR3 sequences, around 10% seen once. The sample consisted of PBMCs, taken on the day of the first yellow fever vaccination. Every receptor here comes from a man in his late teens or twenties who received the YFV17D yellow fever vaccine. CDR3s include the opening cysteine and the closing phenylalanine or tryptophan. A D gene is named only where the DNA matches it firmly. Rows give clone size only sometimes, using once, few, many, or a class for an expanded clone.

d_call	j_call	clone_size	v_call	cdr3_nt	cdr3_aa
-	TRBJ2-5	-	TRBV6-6	TGTGCCAGCAGTTACGTGCAAATCGAGACCCAGTACTTC	CASSYVQIETQYF
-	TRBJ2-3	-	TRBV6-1	TGTGCCAGCAAGCCCGGTCGTAGCACAGATACGCAGTATTTT	CASKPGRSTDTQYF
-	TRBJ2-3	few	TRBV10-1	TGCGCCAGCGCCCACGGGGATGGGGATACGCAGTATTTT	CASAHGDGDTQYF
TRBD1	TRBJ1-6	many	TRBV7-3	TGTGCCAGCAGCCCGGGACAGGGAAATTCACCCCTCCACTTT	CASSPGQGNSPLHF
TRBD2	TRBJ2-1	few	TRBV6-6	TGTGCCATCGGGACTAGTATCTACAATGAGCAGTTCTTC	CAIGTSIYNEQFF
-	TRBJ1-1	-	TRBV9	TGTGCCAGCAGCGTAGGAGCCCAGCGGGGTTTGGGGAGGAACACTGAAGCTTTCTTT	CASSVGAQRGLGRNTEAFF
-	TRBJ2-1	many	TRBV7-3	TGTGCCAGCAGCTGGGGGGAGAGCTCCTACAATGAGCAGTTCTTC	CASSWGESSYNEQFF
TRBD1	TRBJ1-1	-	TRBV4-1	TGCGCCAGCAGCCAAGCGGGACAGGTTGAAGCTTTCTTT	CASSQAGQVEAFF
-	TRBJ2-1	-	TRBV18	TGTGCCAGCTCACCACCGTTTCAGGGGGGCGGTGAGCAGTTCTTC	CASSPPFQGGGEQFF
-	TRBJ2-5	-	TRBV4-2	TGTGCCAGCAGCCAAGATTCTGGAAACCAAGAGACCCAGTACTTC	CASSQDSGNQETQYF
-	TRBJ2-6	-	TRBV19	TGTGCCTGCCGGGCAGCCTCCTCTGGGGCCAACGTCCTGACTTTC	CACRAASSGANVLTF